The T cell receptor beta chain described here comes from a study of blood T cell repertoires in COVID-19. Assay: immunoSEQ multiplex PCR; the TCRdb copy retains only in-frame clones and omits some. The data contain under 300,000 clones, 88% of them singletons. The CDR3 runs to 15 residues. The germline CDR1 and CDR2 sequences are ENHRY and SYGVKD. V was pared by 3 bases and J by 8 bases, with 8 bases of the junction left unmatched. Sequencing was done on a sample of peripheral blood. The TCR originated in a woman in her twenties or thirties with acute or convalescent COVID-19. The chain is built from TRBV10-3 and TRBJ2-1; 9 bases match TRBD2. CDR3 sequence reads: CAISDKAGGGDEQFF. The CDR3 DNA reads TGTGCCATCAGTGACAAGGCGGGAGGGGGGGATGAGCAGTTCTTC.